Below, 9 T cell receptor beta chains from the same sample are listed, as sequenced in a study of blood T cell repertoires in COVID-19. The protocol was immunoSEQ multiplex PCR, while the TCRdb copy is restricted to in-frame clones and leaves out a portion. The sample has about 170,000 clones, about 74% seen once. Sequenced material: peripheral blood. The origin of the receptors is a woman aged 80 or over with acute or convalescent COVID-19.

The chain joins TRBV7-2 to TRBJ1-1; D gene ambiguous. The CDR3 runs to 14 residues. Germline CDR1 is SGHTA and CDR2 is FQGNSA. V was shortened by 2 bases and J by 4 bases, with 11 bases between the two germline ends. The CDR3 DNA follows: TGTGCCAGCAGCTTACGGGTTGGTGGCACTGAAGCTTTCTTT. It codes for CASSLRVGGTEAFF.

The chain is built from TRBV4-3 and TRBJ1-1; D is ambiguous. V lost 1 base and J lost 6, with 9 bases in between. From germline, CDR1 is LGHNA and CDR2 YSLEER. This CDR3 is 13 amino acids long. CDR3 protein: CASSQVLSSEAFF. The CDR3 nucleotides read TGCGCCAGCAGCCAAGTACTCTCCTCTGAAGCTTTCTTT.

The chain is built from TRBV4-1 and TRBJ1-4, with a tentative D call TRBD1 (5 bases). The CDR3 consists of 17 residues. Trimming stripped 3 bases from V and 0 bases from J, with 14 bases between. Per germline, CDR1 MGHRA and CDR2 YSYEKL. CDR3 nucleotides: TGCGCCAGCAGCCAGGGGAGGGGAGCCGCAACTAATGAAAAACTGTTTTTT. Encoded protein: CASSQGRGAATNEKLFF.

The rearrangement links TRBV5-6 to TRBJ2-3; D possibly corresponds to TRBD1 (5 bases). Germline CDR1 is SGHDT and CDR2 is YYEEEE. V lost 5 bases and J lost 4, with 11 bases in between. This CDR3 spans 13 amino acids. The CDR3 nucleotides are TGTGCCAGCAGGCTTCCAGGGTCAGATACGCAGTATTTT. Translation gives CASRLPGSDTQYF.

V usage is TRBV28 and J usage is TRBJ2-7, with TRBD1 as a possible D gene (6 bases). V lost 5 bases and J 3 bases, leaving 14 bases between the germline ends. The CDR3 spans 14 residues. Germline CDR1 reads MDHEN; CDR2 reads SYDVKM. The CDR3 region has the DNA TGTGCCAGCAGTCTTAACAGGGTAGGCTACGAGCAGTACTTC. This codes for CASSLNRVGYEQYF.

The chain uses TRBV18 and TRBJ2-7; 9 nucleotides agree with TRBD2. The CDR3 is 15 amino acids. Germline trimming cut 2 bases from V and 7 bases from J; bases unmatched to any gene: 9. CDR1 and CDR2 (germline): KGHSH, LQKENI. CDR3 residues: CASSPIQGTSREQYF. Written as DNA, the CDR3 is TGTGCCAGCTCACCAATCCAGGGGACTAGCAGGGAGCAGTACTTC.

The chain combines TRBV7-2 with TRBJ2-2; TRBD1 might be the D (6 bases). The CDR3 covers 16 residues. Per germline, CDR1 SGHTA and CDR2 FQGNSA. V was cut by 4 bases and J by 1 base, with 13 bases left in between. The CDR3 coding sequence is TGTGCCAGCAGCTCTCAGGGGATAATGAACACCGGGGAGCTGTTTTTT. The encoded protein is CASSSQGIMNTGELFF. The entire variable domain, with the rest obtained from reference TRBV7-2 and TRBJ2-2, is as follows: GAGVSQSPSNKVTEKGKDVELRCDPISGHTALYWYRQSLGQGLEFLIYFQGNSAPDKSGLPSDRFSAERTGGSVSTLTIQRTQQEDSAVYLCASSSQGIMNTGELFFGEGSRLTVL.

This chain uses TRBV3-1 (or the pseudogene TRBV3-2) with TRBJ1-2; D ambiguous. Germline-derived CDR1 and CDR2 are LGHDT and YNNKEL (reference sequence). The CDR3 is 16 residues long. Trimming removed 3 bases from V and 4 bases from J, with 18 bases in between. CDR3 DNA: TGTGCCAGCAGCCACAAGGGTACAGCGGGTAGCTATGGCTACACCTTC. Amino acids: CASSHKGTAGSYGYTF.

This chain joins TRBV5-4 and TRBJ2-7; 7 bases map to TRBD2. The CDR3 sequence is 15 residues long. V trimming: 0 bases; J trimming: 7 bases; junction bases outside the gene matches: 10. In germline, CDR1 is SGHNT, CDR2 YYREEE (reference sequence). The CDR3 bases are TGTGCCAGCAGCTTGGCGTCTAGCGGCCTGACGGAGCAGTACTTC. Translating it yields CASSLASSGLTEQYF.